These T cell receptor beta chains were read from a single sample in a study of neoadjuvant nivolumab and ipilimumab in lung cancer. The method was immunoSEQ multiplex PCR; TCRdb's version includes in-frame clones alone and lacks a portion of them. The table includes roughly 6,900 clones, roughly 90% detected once. The source material was tumor tissue, sampled after neoadjuvant nivolumab, alone or with ipilimumab, at or shortly before surgery. These receptors originate from an adult with non-small cell lung cancer. Some clones in this sample may be carry-over from other donors' samples. Each CDR3 is given without its conserved first and last residue.

TRBJ1-2	TRBV10-3	AIRLADGYT
TRBJ2-7	TRBV10-3	AVGGGQGIEQY
TRBJ2-1	TRBV6-1	ASSLMGNEQF
TRBJ1-2	TRBV5-6	ASSLEVTGLGGYT
TRBJ2-1	TRBV5-5	ASSPRASGGSGDEQF
TRBJ1-1	TRBV7-9	ASSLGYTEAF
TRBJ2-7	TRBV7-8	ASSLVDGRFGEQY
TRBJ1-2	TRBV2	ASSVGADGYT
TRBJ2-1	TRBV6-1	ASSVGQGAYNEQF
TRBJ1-6	TRBV2	ASSVTGYRNSPLH
TRBJ2-7	TRBV11-2	ASSLEVGGYEQY
TRBJ2-1	TRBV20-1	SASPLNEQF
TRBJ2-2	TRBV4-3	ASSQGQLNTGELF
TRBJ1-3	TRBV6-5	ASSYAKRGNTIY
TRBJ2-7	TRBV6-5	ASSYSISGAPLEQY
TRBJ2-7	TRBV18	ASSPQDSLHEQY
TRBJ2-7	TRBV11-2	ASSQASVGEQY
TRBJ1-2	TRBV10-3	AISESHGYT
TRBJ1-2	TRBV30	AWSSPGLPYGYT
TRBJ2-1	TRBV11-3	ASSHRDSGNEQF
TRBJ1-2	TRBV5-1	ASSSNNEPYGYT
TRBJ2-2	TRBV19	ASNTGPGGSGELF
TRBJ2-5	TRBV29-1	SVERDREETQY
TRBJ2-7	TRBV15	ATSRWDNTYEQY
TRBJ1-3	TRBV4-3	ASSQDRVGNTIY
TRBJ2-7	TRBV30	AWAPGGLAYEQY
TRBJ2-4	TRBV2	ASSVITGYKNIQY
TRBJ2-2	TRBV18	ASSPPTGGNTGELF
TRBJ2-3	TRBV5-1	ASSFRQGGTNTQY
TRBJ1-3	TRBV6-5	ASTDLDRTGNTIY
TRBJ1-1	TRBV5-1	ASSPRPGTEAF
TRBJ2-7	TRBV18	ASSPPNERESPLEQY
TRBJ2-7	TRBV5-1	ASSGKMYEQY
TRBJ2-5	TRBV29-1	SVGQGATETQY
TRBJ1-1	TRBV14	ASSQEVGAPGAF
TRBJ1-1	TRBV19	ASTHGTGFTEAF
TRBJ2-5	TRBV19	ASSRASGTRETQY
TRBJ2-1	TRBV29-1	SARLWRAYNEQF
TRBJ1-2	TRBV14	ASSQAVGGAGGYT
TRBJ2-3	TRBV29-1	SVLPLAGGLRDTQY